The table lists the clone carrying this T cell receptor beta chain with many counts. Trimming shortened V by 6 bases and J by 1 base, and 9 bases separated the two germline ends. The CDR3 length is 13 residues. The germline V gene encodes CDR1 MNHEY and CDR2 SVGEGT. Patients were excluded because of uncontrolled infection, other autoimmune disease, pregnancy or lactation. Fresh 10 ml peripheral blood yielded PBMCs. The sample comes from a study of T cells in Graves' hyperthyroidism and ophthalmopathy. TCR beta CDR3 regions were amplified from RNA transcripts. HTBI primers drove first-round RT-PCR of the TCR CDR3. TCRdb re-analysed the multiplex PCR reads in MiXCR, keeping a single row per CDR3 protein. The table lists a few hundred thousand distinct CDR3 sequences, approximately 13% of them singletons.

V usage is TRBV6-2 or TRBV6-3 and J usage is TRBJ1-1; tentative D call: TRBD1 (5 bases). The sample consisted of blood. The receptor's source is a woman aged 18-29 years with Graves' hyperthyroidism. The CDR3 is CASRETGNTEAFF. DNA for the CDR3: TGTGCCAGCAGAGAAACAGGGAACACTGAAGCTTTCTTT.